This TCR beta chain was retrieved from a study of OX40 agonist ivuxolimab in advanced cancers. Whole-study context: Dose-escalation patients suffered from hepatocellular carcinoma, melanoma, renal cell or head and neck cancer. Three patients showed partial responses: one hepatocellular carcinoma and two cutaneous melanoma cases.

Germline loops: CDR1 MNHNY, CDR2 SVGAGI (reference sequence). This CDR3 comprises 14 residues. V was cut by 5 bases and J by 6 bases, with 14 bases left in between. TCRdb keeps only in-frame clones here, not all; method: immunoSEQ multiplex PCR. The table has 25,000 to 30,000 clones, roughly 80% seen once. The clonotype originates from an adult with an advanced solid tumor such as melanoma, head and neck, liver or kidney cancer. The material sequenced was CD4+ or CD8+ T cells sorted from blood, taken in a trial of the OX40 agonist ivuxolimab. The chain uses TRBV6-6 and TRBJ1-5; the D gene is possibly TRBD1 (5 bases). This CDR3 is CASSTSGRAQPQHF. The CDR3 DNA sequence: TGTGCCAGCAGTACCTCAGGGAGGGCTCAGCCCCAGCATTTT.